The present TCR beta chain was sequenced within a study of identifying expanded T cells in peripheral blood. The method was immunoSEQ multiplex PCR; TCRdb's version includes in-frame clones alone and lacks a portion of them. The table has 70,000 or so clones, roughly 90% seen once. Germline V lookup: CDR1 KGHSY, CDR2 FQNENV. The germline V and J ends were trimmed by 0 bases and 4 bases, with 9 bases remaining between them. This CDR3 comprises 14 residues. The TCR sequence derives from a person aged 18-69 years in good health. Source material: blood. The rearrangement joins TRBV16 to TRBJ1-1; D is undetermined. The CDR3 bases are TGTGCCAGCAGCCAATCGTCTGGCGCCACTGAAGCTTTCTTT. Translation gives CASSQSSGATEAFF. Together with reference TRBV16 and TRBJ1-1, the CDR3 gives the full variable domain: GEEVAQTPKHLVRGEGQKAKLYCAPIKGHSYVFWYQQVLKNEFKFLISFQNENVFDETGMPKERFSAKCLPNSPCSLEIQATKLEDSAVYFCASSQSSGATEAFFGQGTRLTVV.